Listed below are T cell receptor beta chains from one sample, sequenced in a study of blood T cell repertoires in COVID-19. Some clones are missing from TCRdb's copy, which holds only in-frame ones; the method was immunoSEQ multiplex PCR. The sample contains around 100,000 clones, almost 95% of which appear only once. Sequences were obtained from peripheral blood. The receptors originated from a man in his fifties with active COVID-19. The CDR3 runs from the conserved cysteine through the conserved F or W. D genes are given only for firm matches. The size field is filled for only some rows; it gives once, few, many or a size class.

>TRBV5-1|.|TRBJ2-1|TRBD2
CASSGIAGGGYNEQFF
TGCGCCAGCAGCGGGATAGCGGGAGGAGGCTACAATGAGCAGTTCTTC
>TRBV11-3|.|TRBJ1-2|TRBD1
CASRPQGVDGYTF
TGTGCCAGCAGACCCCAGGGGGTTGATGGCTACACCTTC
>TRBV5-1|.|TRBJ2-7|.
CASSLVKSGFSSYEQYF
TGCGCCAGCAGCTTGGTTAAAAGCGGGTTCAGCTCCTACGAGCAGTACTTC
>TRBV5-8|.|TRBJ2-5|TRBD1
CASRFNDRDRDTKTQYF
TGTGCCAGCAGGTTTAACGACCGGGACAGGGACACAAAGACCCAGTACTTC
>TRBV19|.|TRBJ1-1|.
CASSQRRADTEAFF
TGTGCCAGTAGTCAAAGGAGAGCGGACACTGAAGCTTTCTTT
>TRBV9|.|TRBJ2-3|.
CASSVLVGDTDTQYF
TGTGCCAGCAGCGTATTGGTGGGAGACACAGATACGCAGTATTTT
>TRBV6-1|.|TRBJ1-1|.
CASSEDAGFGAFF
TGTGCCAGCAGTGAAGATGCAGGATTTGGAGCTTTCTTT
>TRBV19|.|TRBJ2-2|.
CASSLRVGELFF
TGTGCCAGTAGTTTGCGGGTCGGGGAGCTGTTTTTT
>TRBV2|.|TRBJ2-2|TRBD2
CASSESGSGAGELFF
TGTGCCAGCAGTGAAAGCGGGAGTGGCGCCGGGGAGCTGTTTTTT
>TRBV10-3|.|TRBJ2-7|.
CAISELGGSLADYEQYF
TGTGCCATCAGTGAGTTAGGGGGAAGCCTAGCGGACTACGAGCAGTACTTC
>TRBV19|.|TRBJ1-1|TRBD1
CASSIHRGQEAFF
TGTGCCAGTAGTATTCACAGGGGGCAAGAGGCTTTCTTT
>TRBV30|.|TRBJ2-3|.
CAWVVASALRNTQYF
TGTGCCTGGGTTGTGGCCTCCGCTTTGAGGAATACGCAGTATTTT
>TRBV10-3|.|TRBJ2-1|.
CAISGPLTLVPNNEQFF
TGTGCCATCAGTGGCCCCCTCACTCTCGTGCCGAACAATGAGCAGTTCTTC
>TRBV5-1|.|TRBJ1-5|.
CASSLGGYSNQPQHF
TGCGCCAGCAGCTTGGGCGGCTATAGCAATCAGCCCCAGCATTTT
>TRBV7-6|once|TRBJ2-7|.
CASSDRGYEQYF
TGTGCCAGCAGCGATAGAGGCTACGAGCAGTACTTC
>TRBV9|.|TRBJ2-7|TRBD1
CASSVGTGNYEQYF
TGTGCCAGCAGCGTAGGGACAGGGAACTACGAGCAGTACTTC
>TRBV7-8|.|TRBJ2-7|TRBD2
CASSPRGGGGNEQYF
TGTGCCAGCAGCCCGCGGGGGGGCGGTGGGAACGAGCAGTACTTC
>TRBV11-2|.|TRBJ2-3|TRBD2
CASSPRLAGDGDTQYF
TGTGCCAGCAGCCCCCGACTAGCGGGAGACGGAGATACGCAGTATTTT
>TRBV24-1|.|TRBJ2-1|TRBD2
CATSEGTSVYEQFF
TGTGCCACCAGTGAGGGGACTAGCGTATACGAGCAGTTCTTC